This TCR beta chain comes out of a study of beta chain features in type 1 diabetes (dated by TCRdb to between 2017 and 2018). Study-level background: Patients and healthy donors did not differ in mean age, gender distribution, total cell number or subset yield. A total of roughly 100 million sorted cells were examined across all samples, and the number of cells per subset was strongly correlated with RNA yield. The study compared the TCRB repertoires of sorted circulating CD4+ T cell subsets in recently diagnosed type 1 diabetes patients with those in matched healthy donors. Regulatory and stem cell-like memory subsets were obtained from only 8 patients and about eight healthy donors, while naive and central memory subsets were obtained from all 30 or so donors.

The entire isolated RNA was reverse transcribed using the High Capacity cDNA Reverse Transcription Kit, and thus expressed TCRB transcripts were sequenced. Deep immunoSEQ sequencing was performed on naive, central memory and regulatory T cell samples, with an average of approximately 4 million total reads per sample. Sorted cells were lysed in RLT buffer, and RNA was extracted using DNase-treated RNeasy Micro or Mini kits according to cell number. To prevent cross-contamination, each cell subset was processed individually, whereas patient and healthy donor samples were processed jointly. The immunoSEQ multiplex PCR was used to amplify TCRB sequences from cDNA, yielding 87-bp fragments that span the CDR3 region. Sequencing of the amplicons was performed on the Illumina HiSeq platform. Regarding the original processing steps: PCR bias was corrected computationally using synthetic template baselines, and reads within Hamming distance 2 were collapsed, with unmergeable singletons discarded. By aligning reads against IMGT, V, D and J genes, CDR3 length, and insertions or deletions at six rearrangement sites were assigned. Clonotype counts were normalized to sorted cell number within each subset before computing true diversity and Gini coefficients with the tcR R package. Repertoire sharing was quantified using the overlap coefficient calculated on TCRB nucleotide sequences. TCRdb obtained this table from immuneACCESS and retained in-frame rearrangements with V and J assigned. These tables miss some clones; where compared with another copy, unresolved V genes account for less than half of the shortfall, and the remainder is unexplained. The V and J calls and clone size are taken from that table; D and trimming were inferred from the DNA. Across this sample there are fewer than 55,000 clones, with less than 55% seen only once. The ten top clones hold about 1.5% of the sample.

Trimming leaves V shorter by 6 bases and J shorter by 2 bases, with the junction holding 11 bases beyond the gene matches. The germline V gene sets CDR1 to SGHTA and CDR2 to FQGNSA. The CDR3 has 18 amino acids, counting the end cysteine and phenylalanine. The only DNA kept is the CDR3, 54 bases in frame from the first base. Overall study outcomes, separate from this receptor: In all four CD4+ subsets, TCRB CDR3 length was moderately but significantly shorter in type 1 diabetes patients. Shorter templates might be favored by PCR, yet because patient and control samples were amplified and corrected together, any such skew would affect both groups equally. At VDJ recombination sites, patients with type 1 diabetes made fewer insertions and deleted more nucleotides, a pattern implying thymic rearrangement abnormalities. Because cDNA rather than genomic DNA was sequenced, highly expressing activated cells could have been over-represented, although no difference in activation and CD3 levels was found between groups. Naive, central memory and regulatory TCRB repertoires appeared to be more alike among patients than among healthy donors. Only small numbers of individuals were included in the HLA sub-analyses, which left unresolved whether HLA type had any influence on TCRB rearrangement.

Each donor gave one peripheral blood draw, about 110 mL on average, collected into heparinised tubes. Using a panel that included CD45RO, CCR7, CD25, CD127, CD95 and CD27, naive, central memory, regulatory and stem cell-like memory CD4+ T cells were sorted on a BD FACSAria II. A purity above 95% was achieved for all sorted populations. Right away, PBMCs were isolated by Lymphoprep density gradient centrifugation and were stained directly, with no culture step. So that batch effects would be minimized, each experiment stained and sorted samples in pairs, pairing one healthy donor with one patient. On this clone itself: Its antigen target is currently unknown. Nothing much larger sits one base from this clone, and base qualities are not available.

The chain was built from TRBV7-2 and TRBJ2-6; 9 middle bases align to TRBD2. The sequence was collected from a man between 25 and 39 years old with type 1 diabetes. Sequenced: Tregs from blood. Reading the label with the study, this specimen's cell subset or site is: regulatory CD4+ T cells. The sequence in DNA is TGTGCCAGCAGAACCTATAGCGGGAGAGGGGCTGGGGCCAACGTCCTGACTTTC. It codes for CASRTYSGRGAGANVLTF. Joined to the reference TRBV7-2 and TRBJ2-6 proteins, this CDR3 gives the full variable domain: GAGVSQSPSNKVTEKGKDVELRCDPISGHTALYWYRQSLGQGLEFLIYFQGNSAPDKSGLPSDRFSAERTGGSVSTLTIQRTQQEDSAVYLCASRTYSGRGAGANVLTFGAGSRLTVL.